Listed here are 8 T cell receptor beta chains from one sample, sequenced in a study of blood T cell repertoires in COVID-19. Sequencing used immunoSEQ multiplex PCR; TCRdb keeps in-frame clones, though not all of them. The sample lists approximately 120,000 clones, more than 80% seen once, with 3.2% in the top ten. The sample was peripheral blood. These receptors were taken from an elderly woman with COVID-19, enrolled during active disease.

The J gene is TRBJ2-7, the V gene TRBV15, with D perhaps matching TRBD1 (6 bases). Trimming took off 6 bases at V and 10 bases at J, with 16 bases between the two ends. Germline values: CDR1 LNHNV, CDR2 YYDKDF (reference sequence). This CDR3 contains 12 residues. The CDR3 spells CATRLGRGVQYF. CDR3 in DNA: TGTGCCACCAGACTCGGCAGGGGCGTACAGTACTTC.

Only one count was recorded for this clone. This chain connects TRBV3-1 (or the pseudogene TRBV3-2) to TRBJ2-3, with 9 bases fitting TRBD2. Unmatched junction bases numbered 22, after V lost 4 bases and J lost 5 bases. The CDR3 sequence is 20 residues long. The germline V gene encodes CDR1 LGHDT and CDR2 YNNKEL (reference sequence). The CDR3 here is CASSLLPSAGGPKSGDTQYF. The DNA for the CDR3 is TGTGCCAGCAGCCTTCTGCCCTCAGCGGGAGGCCCCAAGTCGGGAGATACGCAGTATTTT.

The V gene is TRBV28, the J gene TRBJ2-3; 8 nucleotides agree with TRBD2. Per germline, CDR1 MDHEN and CDR2 SYDVKM. CDR3 size: 16 residues. V was clipped by 4 bases and J by 5 bases; unmatched bases: 11. The CDR3 region is CASSSTSGTRGDTQYF. The CDR3 nucleotides are TGTGCCAGCAGTTCCACTAGCGGTACTAGGGGAGATACGCAGTATTTT.

The V call is TRBV12-3 or TRBV12-4, the J call TRBJ1-2; TRBD1 might be the D (5 bases). Trimming cost V 4 bases and J 8 bases, with 14 bases left between them. CDR3 size: 13 residues. CDR3 region: CASSSGGTSGYTF. The CDR3 coding sequence is TGTGCCAGCAGTTCAGGAGGGACCTCGGGCTACACCTTC.

V usage is TRBV7-2 and J usage is TRBJ2-7; 7 nucleotides align to TRBD1. The CDR3 has 16 residues. Germline CDR1 reads SGHTA; CDR2 reads FQGNSA. Losses at the gene ends were 1 base for V and 0 bases for J; bases not matched to a gene: 6. This CDR3 reads CASSLEGTVSSYEQYF. CDR3 bases: TGTGCCAGCAGCTTAGAGGGGACAGTATCCTCCTACGAGCAGTACTTC. Complete variable domain (other parts from reference TRBV7-2 and TRBJ2-7): GAGVSQSPSNKVTEKGKDVELRCDPISGHTALYWYRQSLGQGLEFLIYFQGNSAPDKSGLPSDRFSAERTGGSVSTLTIQRTQQEDSAVYLCASSLEGTVSSYEQYFGPGTRLTVT.

This clone was found a few times. The CDR3 loop is CASSQVTHGTRRGSPLHF. The CDR3 nucleotides read TGTGCCAGCAGCCAAGTTACTCATGGGACACGACGTGGATCACCCCTCCACTTT. The chain links TRBV3-1 (or the pseudogene TRBV3-2) to TRBJ1-6; tentative D call: TRBD1 (6 bases). V shed 1 base and J shed 10 bases, with 23 bases lying between them. CDR1 and CDR2 (germline): LGHDT, YNNKEL (reference sequence). CDR3 length equals 18 residues.

This clone was detected only once. The rearrangement joins TRBV6-1 to TRBJ1-2; 7 bases match TRBD1. This CDR3 region has 13 residues. With 6 bases clipped from V and 7 bases from J, the junction kept 8 bases outside the gene matches. Germline V gene sequence: CDR1 MNHNS, CDR2 SASEGT. CDR3: CASSLDRVGGYTF. CDR3 sequence (DNA): TGTGCCAGCAGCCTCGACAGGGTTGGTGGCTACACCTTC.

J is TRBJ2-3 and V is TRBV2, with D possibly TRBD2 on 5 matching bases. The germline V gene has CDR1 SNHLY and CDR2 FYNNEI. The CDR3 spans 12 residues. V lost 10 bases to trimming and J lost 7 bases, with 15 bases between them. For the CDR3, the DNA is TGTGCCACCCTGAGGGCGGCCAATACGCAGTATTTT. Amino acids: CATLRAANTQYF.